This T cell receptor (beta chain) was documented in a study of cytomegalovirus exposure and HLA in healthy donors (dated by TCRdb to 2015 to 2018). Broadly, across the study: An earlier analysis of some 620 of the donors reported about 260 Gb of sequence data and around 110 million unique TCR beta sequences obtained from around 190 million T cells. A later genetic analysis used genome-wide SNP genotypes for about 55% of the 666 donors, treating that subset as a discovery cohort. To study patterns of TCR occurrence, a later analysis re-analyzed previously published TCR beta repertoires from 550 to 800 donors and added high-resolution HLA genotyping. In the later analysis, no new phenotypic data were used to find candidate immune exposures; instead, reliance was placed on TCR beta sequences and their occurrence across donors. Typing coverage varied by locus: 629-630 donors for A, B, C, DRB1 and DQB1; roughly 500 for DQA1; about 570 for DPA1; roughly 450 for DPB1. Both class I and class II loci were covered by HLA typing, at four-digit resolution. Donor age, sex, ethnicity and CMV serostatus were collected together with the repertoire data. A separate validation cohort of roughly 130 different subjects was used in addition to the roughly 620-subject first cohort. In an earlier analysis of around 540 of the donors, high-throughput TCR beta sequencing was used to judge whether each TCR beta V gene segment behaved as functional or pseudogenic. An early release that covered about 640 HLA-typed donors contained approximately 300 gigabases of sequencing data and tens of millions of unique TCR sequences. Five DR-DQ haplotypes were treated as single units for association and clustering because of strong linkage in the cohort. Across 398 genotyped donors of the cohort, an average of about 240,000 unique TCR beta nucleotide sequences per donor were sequenced, and roughly 20% of those sequences were non-productive. The study profiled the T cell repertoires of 666 subjects by immunosequencing and related them to cytomegalovirus serostatus. The study aimed to test whether signatures of past pathogen exposure could be identified by cataloging public T cell receptors. To predict cytomegalovirus infection status, the study brought together high-throughput TCR immunosequencing, statistical association of individual TCRs with disease status, and machine learning. Among the roughly 400 genotyped donors, approximately 76% belonged to the genetic ancestry cluster associated with self-reported Caucasian donors. All discovery cohort repertoires had been generated using a single sequencing platform.

Of note for this clone: The antigen it binds to is not known. The record has no base qualities; no much larger clone is one base away. Within the sample, other DNA sequences also encode this same CDR3.

Broader findings and caveats from the paper: According to a later analysis, TCR association rates differed among HLA loci, with DRB1 alleles showing the most associated TCRs and HLA-C alleles showing the fewest. Specific HLA alleles were associated with 15,000 to 20,000 TCR beta sequences at a false discovery rate of 0.05 in a later analysis. According to a later analysis, most CMV-associated TCR beta chains appeared to be HLA-restricted, and the HLA associations seemed to be driven largely by CMV exposure. A total of some 180 TCR beta chains were listed by the study as associated with cytomegalovirus. Strong co-occurrence of HLA alleles, especially DR and DQ, made assigning TCR associations to individual alleles difficult. A few of the identified cytomegalovirus-associated TCR beta chains were confirmed in vitro to be specific for cytomegalovirus antigens. A further reported finding was that TCR beta sequences accurately predicted the HLA-A and HLA-B alleles for most subjects in the first cohort. Only TCR beta chains were sequenced in this cohort, and the absence of alpha or paired-chain data limited detectable features. Because HLA typing was missing for some donors at each locus, association tests included only the typed subset. In an earlier analysis of 587 of the donors, most TCR beta V segments appeared in productive rearrangements about 90% or about 30% of the time, broadly matching IMGT annotations. Most TCR sequences were observed very rarely across donors, whereas some public TCRs were present in many individuals. Compared with the approximately 700-donor mean, donors in an Asian-associated ancestry cluster had fewer N-insertions in productive TCRs, according to a later genetic analysis. The presence/absence analyses assumed that sequencing depth was roughly uniform across donors, and that assumption may not be true. For the cohort, immune exposure information was limited to CMV serostatus. Over 15 rarely observed V segments, including chromosome 9 orphons, were excluded from the earlier analysis of several hundred of the donors because counts were too low. The authors suggested that the approach could potentially be extended to other disease states and immunological phenotypes. Compared with equally common non-associated chains, HLA-associated TCR beta chains in a later analysis were more clonally expanded and had lower generation probabilities. The classifier was reported to diagnose cytomegalovirus status with high specificity and sensitivity in both the original and validation cohorts. A cluster of highly shared sequence variants was judged likely to represent a technical artifact of the sequencing pipeline. Correlated functional status among segregating V segments might reflect linkage disequilibrium, but an unknown experimental factor could not be ruled out. According to a later analysis, parvovirus B19, influenza, CMV and Epstein-Barr virus appeared linked to several top co-occurrence clusters. The 87-base-pair reads could not distinguish some IMGT-functional V segments, including TRBV6-2 and TRBV6-3, so those segments were excluded. V-gene and J-gene trimming of TCR beta chains was associated with a missense DCLRE1C variant in a later genetic analysis, and the association was replicated in an independent cohort.

Libraries were made using the immunoSEQ multiplex PCR assay. For the multiplex PCR, a mixture combining 60 forward primers for TCR Vbeta segments and 13 reverse primers for TCR Jbeta segments was used. Amplification of the CDR3 region of rearranged TCR beta genes was performed with a multiplex PCR assay on genomic DNA. The Illumina HiSeq System was used to sequence the amplified TCR beta libraries as 87-base-pair reads. In the paper's pipeline: A later analysis counted 65 million to 90 million unique TCR beta chains across the 666 repertoires, and roughly 9.9 million of these chains were shared by at least two donors. Raw reads were error-corrected and collapsed into unique sequences by a nearest-neighbor algorithm in which closely related sequences were merged to remove PCR and sequencing errors. V, D and J gene segments were assigned by aligning CDR3 sequences to IMGT reference sequences. Each retained sequence needed at least a six-nucleotide match to both a V gene segment and a J gene segment. A rearrangement was called productive if the CDR3 had no stop codons and remained in frame with V and J, and every other rearrangement was called non-productive. CDR3 was defined by IMGT convention, running from the second conserved V-encoded cysteine to the conserved J-encoded phenylalanine. Sequences without an unambiguous match to a single V gene segment were excluded from the earlier analysis of 587 of the donors. In an earlier analysis of more than 500 of the donors, a V segment was called functional when productive rearrangements were above 56.7%, and segregating when the standard deviation between donors exceeded 5%. A statistical classification framework was built for diagnosing cytomegalovirus status from the catalog of TCR beta chain sequences. A later analysis assigned V and J genes by comparing TCR nucleotide sequences with IMGT/GENE-DB human TR gene sequences. Using the TCRdist pipeline, a later analysis assigned CDR3 sequences along with most-parsimonious VDJ recombination scenarios. A later analysis defined each TCR beta chain by its CDR3 amino acid sequence plus V-gene family, and excluded reads lacking a unique V-gene family. In a later analysis, fewer than 650 highly shared, low-generation-probability nucleotide sequences were removed to address suspected cross-contamination and a sequencing artifact. A later analysis calculated a clonal expansion index for each public chain from normalized within-repertoire ranks of inferred template counts. A later analysis computed generation probabilities with a VDJ recombination model fitted to out-of-frame rearrangements, and checked the results against IGoR. Hypergeometric tests were used in a later analysis to score TCR-TCR, TCR-HLA and TCR-CMV co-occurrence, with a repertoire-size bias correction applied to the TCR pairs. To estimate false discovery rates, a later analysis permuted the HLA or CMV assignments 20 times. In a later analysis, co-occurring TCRs were grouped with DBSCAN, and TCRdist sequence similarity was added when clustering was performed within HLA-allele-positive subsets. Repertoires with fewer than 30,000 or more than 120,000 public chains, plus five repertoires with anomalous nucleotide sharing, were excluded from co-occurrence clustering. This immuneACCESS table, as held by TCRdb, lists in-frame sequences with V and J called but not all clones. Of the missing ones, under half trace to an unresolved V gene in checked studies; the others have no known cause. The D gene and trimming were derived from the DNA, and the V and J assignments and clone size from that table. The table for this sample lists 150,000 to 200,000 clones; 70% to 80% of them were counted only once. The ten largest clones take up around 1.6% of the sample.

In total, approximately 690 healthy bone marrow donors made up the cohort. At the time of sampling, every cohort member was nominally healthy, though immune exposures that went unrecorded were likely present. The donor tested CMV seronegative, placing the donor among the roughly 340 seronegative members of the cohort. Each donor provided a peripheral blood sample, and peripheral blood mononuclear cells were used for TCR beta sequencing. Genomic DNA extraction from the blood cell samples was performed with the Qiagen DNeasy Blood Extraction Kit. The V end loses 0 bases and the J end loses 5 bases, and a stretch of 2 bases separates them. Including cysteine and phenylalanine, the CDR3 has 12 amino acids. Here the CDR3 DNA is all that survives: 36 bases in frame from base 1. CDR1 is given as SGDLS and CDR2 as YYNGEE, both from the germline V gene.

The chain was built from TRBV9 and TRBJ2-2; no D gene call is confident. This TCR derives from a woman aged 45-65 years in good health and CMV-seronegative. The source material was PBMCs. CDR3 protein: CASSVATGELFF. The nucleotide sequence reads as follows: TGTGCCAGCAGCGTAGCTACCGGGGAGCTGTTTTTT.